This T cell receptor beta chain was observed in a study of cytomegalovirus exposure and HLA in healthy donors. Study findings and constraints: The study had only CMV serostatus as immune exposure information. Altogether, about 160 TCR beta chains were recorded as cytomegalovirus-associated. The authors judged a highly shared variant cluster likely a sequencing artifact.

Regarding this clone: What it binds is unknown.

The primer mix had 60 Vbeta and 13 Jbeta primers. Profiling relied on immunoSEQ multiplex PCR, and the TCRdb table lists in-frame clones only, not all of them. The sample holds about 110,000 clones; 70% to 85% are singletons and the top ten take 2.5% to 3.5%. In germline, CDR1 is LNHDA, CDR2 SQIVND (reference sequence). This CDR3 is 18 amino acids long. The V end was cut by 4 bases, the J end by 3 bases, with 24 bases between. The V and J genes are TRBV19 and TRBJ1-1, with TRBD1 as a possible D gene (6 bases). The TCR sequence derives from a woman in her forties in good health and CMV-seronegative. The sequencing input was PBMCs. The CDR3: CASSRSGTFGLSDTEAFF. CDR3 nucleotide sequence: TGTGCCAGTAGTAGATCCGGGACATTCGGGCTATCGGACACTGAAGCTTTCTTT.